This T cell receptor beta chain was profiled in a study of PD-1 blockade in classical Hodgkin lymphoma. Study-wide results and caveats: CD4+ but not CD8+ TCR diversity rose significantly by C4D1. Complete responders showed a baseline diversity that resembled the diversity of newly diagnosed patients.

The repertoire was sequenced with immunoSEQ multiplex PCR; TCRdb's copy has only in-frame clones and lacks some. This sample yields more than 45,000 clones, of which around 93% are seen a single time; 8.5% to 12% belongs to the top ten. All patients experienced relapse after autologous stem cell transplantation, and brentuximab vedotin exposure was variable. Best overall response was complete response, partial response or progressive disease in these relapsed/refractory classical Hodgkin lymphoma patients. CDR1 is SGHRS, CDR2 YFSETQ, per germline. This CDR3 is 14 amino acids long. V gave up 0 bases and J gave up 6 bases; unmatched junction bases: 4. As regards this clone: Antigen unknown.

The V call is TRBV5-1, the J call TRBJ2-7, with 9 bases matching TRBD1. The source of this sequence is a human donor with classical Hodgkin lymphoma. This specimen was peripheral blood mononuclear cells (PBMCs), taken before the second cycle of nivolumab. Here the CDR3 DNA reads TGCGCCAGCAGCTTGGGTGACAGGGGGTCCGAGCAGTACTTC. Its translation: CASSLGDRGSEQYF.